This entry is about one T cell receptor beta chain. These data originate in a study of blood T cell repertoires in COVID-19. At the level of the study: In each case, the material was cDNA or gDNA derived from T cells, B-cell-depleted T cells, or PBMCs.

J lost 3 bases, V lost 4 bases, and 8 bases had no gene match. Germline-derived CDR1 and CDR2 are SGHRS and YFSETQ. The CDR3 has 16 residues. Assay: immunoSEQ multiplex PCR; the TCRdb copy retains only in-frame clones and omits some. The data show over 350,000 clones, more than 85% seen once. Sequencing used PBMCs or T cells enriched from blood (not recorded which). This TCR was recovered from a woman between 35 and 50 years old who had been exposed to COVID-19. The chain joins TRBV5-1 to TRBJ2-1, with 9 bases lining up with TRBD2. For the CDR3, the DNA is TGCGCCAGCAGCCGGAGCATACTAGCGGGCTACAATGAGCAGTTCTTC. Protein: CASSRSILAGYNEQFF.